Each of the 8 T cell receptor beta chains below was sequenced from the same sample in a study of persistence of HIV-infected CD4 T cells. This was the immunoSEQ version 4 assay in survey mode. The table came from immunoSEQ multiplex PCR; TCRdb's copy has only in-frame clones and leaves some out. The sample shows about 64,000 clones, about 77% of them seen only once. These receptors' targets are unknown. The stimulus was an HIV-1 Gag 15-mer peptide pool, about 1 ug/peptide/mL. Sorted nonresponding memory CD4+ T cells were CD40L-negative, CD69-negative, CD45RO-high. Specimen: CD4+ T cells sorted from PBMCs after roughly 17-hour stimulation, collected from a patient who received antiretroviral therapy. The receptors were gathered from an adult man with HIV who was CMV-seropositive.

The chain uses TRBV18 and TRBJ1-1; weak D call: TRBD1 (5 bases). Germline V lookup: CDR1 KGHSH, CDR2 LQKENI. This CDR3 is 15 amino acids long. Trimming cost V 2 bases and J 4 bases, with 14 bases left between them. Here the CDR3 DNA reads TGTGCCAGCTCACCAATAGACAGCTTGTCCACTGAAGCTTTCTTT. This encodes CASSPIDSLSTEAFF.

The rearrangement links TRBV6-1 to TRBJ1-2; D may be TRBD1 (6 bases). The germline V gene has CDR1 MNHNS and CDR2 SASEGT. The CDR3 has 15 amino acids. Trimming pared 0 bases from V and 4 bases from J, leaving 12 bases between. CDR3 loop: CASSEAFGTPYGYTF. DNA of the CDR3: TGTGCCAGCAGTGAAGCCTTTGGGACACCCTATGGCTACACCTTC.

The chain combines TRBV5-1 with TRBJ1-2; 11 nucleotides line up with TRBD1. The ends lost 2 bases at V and 3 bases at J; junction bases unmatched: 3. The CDR3 is 15 amino acids. Germline V lookup: CDR1 SGHRS, CDR2 YFSETQ. Here the CDR3 reads CASSFGTGGYYGYTF. For the CDR3, the DNA is TGCGCCAGCAGCTTCGGGACAGGGGGATACTATGGCTACACCTTC.

This chain connects TRBV15 to TRBJ1-5, with D hard to call. The CDR3 is 13 residues long. The V and J ends lost 0 bases and 7 bases respectively, with 7 bases between them. Germline V gives CDR1 LNHNV, CDR2 YYDKDF (reference sequence). CDR3 residues: CATSRENGQPQHF. In DNA form, the CDR3 reads TGTGCCACCAGCAGAGAGAACGGACAGCCCCAGCATTTT.

The chain uses TRBV12-3 or TRBV12-4 and TRBJ1-2; D unclear. V lost 5 bases to trimming and J lost 5 bases, with 9 bases between them. The CDR3 spans 12 residues. The CDR3: CASSPTDYGYTF. CDR3 nucleotide sequence: TGTGCCAGCAGTCCGACGGATTATGGCTACACCTTC.

V and J are TRBV27 and TRBJ2-3; possibly TRBD2 for D (5 bases). The ends were cut back, 3 bases at V and 2 bases at J, with 9 bases in the middle. The CDR3 runs 14 residues. CDR1 and CDR2 from the germline V gene are MNHEY and SMNVEV (reference sequence). The CDR3 DNA sequence: TGTGCCAGCAGTTTCGGGATGTACACAGATACGCAGTATTTT. It translates to CASSFGMYTDTQYF.

V usage is TRBV5-5 and J usage is TRBJ2-3, with D maybe TRBD2 (6 bases). From germline, CDR1 is SGHKS and CDR2 YYEKEE (reference sequence). The CDR3 has 15 residues. The V end lost 4 bases, the J end lost 0 bases, and 12 bases lay between the germline ends. In DNA, the CDR3 is TGTGCCAGCAGCCCACTAGCATCTAGCACAGATACGCAGTATTTT. Amino acids: CASSPLASSTDTQYF.

The rearrangement links TRBV20-1 to TRBJ2-3; no clear D gene. Germline CDR1 and CDR2: DFQATT and SNEGSKA (reference sequence). Trimming shortened V by 3 bases and J by 7 bases, and 8 bases separated the two germline ends. The CDR3 loop spans 11 amino acids. The CDR3 DNA reads TGCAGTGCTAGCCACAAGCATACGCAGTATTTT. This codes for CSASHKHTQYF.